The T cell receptor beta chain described here comes from a study of graft-versus-host responses after intestinal transplantation. Across the study: Those transplanted obtained multivisceral, liver-intestinal, or isolated intestinal grafts. For around three years after anti-thymocyte globulin induction, all recipients took tacrolimus and steroids. Findings and caveats of the study: HvG clone declines early post-transplant were associated with peak circulating GvH levels. Graft-versus-host to host-versus-graft clonal ratios in allografts were high in patients with graft-donor T cell macrochimerism.

In its sample, this clone was seen a few times. The antigen is undetermined. CDR3 length equals 13 residues. V lost 10 bases to trimming and J lost 7 bases, with 20 bases between them. Germline CDR1 is MNHEY and CDR2 is SVGAGI. Profiling relied on immunoSEQ multiplex PCR, and the TCRdb table lists in-frame clones only, not all of them. In the table there are 20,000 to 30,000 clones, 80% to 90% of which are singletons. The V and J genes are TRBV6-5 and TRBJ2-7, with D unclear. The sequence was obtained from a human patient who received an intestinal transplant, so some T cells may come from the graft donor. Sequencing was performed on PBMCs, taken nearly 470 days after intestinal transplant. CDR3 DNA sequence: TGTGCCACCCACAGCGTGACCTTCGGGGAGCAGTACTTC. Amino acids: CATHSVTFGEQYF.